This is a list of T cell receptor beta chains from one sample in a study of shared clonotypes between healthy human individuals. Measured with immunoSEQ multiplex PCR; TCRdb has only the in-frame clones, and not every one. This table holds roughly 500,000 clones, 60% to 85% found once. Sequenced: PBMCs. The receptors were sampled from a woman aged 40 to 50 in good health. Some clones in this sample may be carry-over from other donors' samples. CDR3s include the opening cysteine and the closing phenylalanine or tryptophan. D genes are given only for firm matches. Clone size is given for some rows only: seen once, a few or many times, or a class if the clone is expanded.

clone size,D gene,V gene,J gene,CDR3 protein,CDR3 DNA
-,TRBD2,TRBV5-1,TRBJ2-7,CASNSGSLSHEQYF,TGCGCCAGCAATAGCGGGAGTCTCTCCCACGAGCAGTACTTC
-,TRBD2,TRBV28,TRBJ2-3,CASRLAGSSTDTQYF,TGTGCCAGCAGATTAGCGGGATCTAGCACAGATACGCAGTATTTT
-,-,TRBV2,TRBJ2-3,CASSKEGSTDTQYF,TGTGCCAGCAGTAAGGAGGGGAGCACAGATACGCAGTATTTT
few,TRBD1,TRBV19,TRBJ2-1,CASSIRQGAKNEQFF,TGTGCCAGTAGTATTCGTCAGGGGGCGAAAAATGAGCAGTTCTTC
-,TRBD2,TRBV4-2,TRBJ2-1,CASRRTSGSGNEQFF,TGTGCCAGCAGACGAACTAGCGGGAGCGGGAATGAGCAGTTCTTC
-,TRBD1,TRBV19,TRBJ2-5,CASSFSGQARRETQYF,TGTGCCAGTAGTTTCTCGGGACAGGCCCGTCGGGAGACCCAGTACTTC
-,TRBD1,TRBV7-2,TRBJ2-5,CASSFHRGETQYF,TGTGCCAGCAGCTTCCACAGGGGAGAGACCCAGTACTTC
-,TRBD1,TRBV29-1,TRBJ2-2,CSVSRTGSNTGELFF,TGCAGCGTTTCTAGGACAGGGTCGAACACCGGGGAGCTGTTTTTT
-,TRBD2,TRBV28,TRBJ2-3,CASSFRGGLDTQYF,TGTGCCAGCAGTTTCCGGGGAGGGTTGGATACGCAGTATTTT
once,-,TRBV7-9,TRBJ2-5,CASSLTLDFPQYF,TGTGCCAGCAGCTTAACACTGGATTTCCCCCAGTACTTC
-,-,TRBV29-1,TRBJ1-2,CSARTEPYGYTF,TGCAGCGCAAGAACGGAGCCCTATGGCTACACCTTC
-,TRBD1,TRBV6-1,TRBJ1-5,CASRFRDRDNQPQHF,TGTGCCAGCAGATTCCGGGACAGGGACAATCAGCCCCAGCATTTT
-,-,TRBV5-4,TRBJ2-5,CASSQGGALQETQYF,TGTGCCAGCAGCCAAGGGGGGGCCCTCCAAGAGACCCAGTACTTC
-,-,TRBV15,TRBJ2-6,CATSGTYGTGANVLTF,TGTGCCACCAGCGGGACATACGGAACTGGGGCCAACGTCCTGACTTTC
-,TRBD1,TRBV11-2,TRBJ1-5,CASSPDGQGWQPQHF,TGTGCCAGCAGCCCCGATGGACAGGGGTGGCAGCCCCAGCATTTT
-,-,TRBV30,TRBJ2-2,CAWSVKGLGDTGELFF,TGTGCCTGGAGTGTAAAAGGACTTGGGGACACCGGGGAGCTGTTTTTT
-,TRBD2,TRBV4-2,TRBJ2-3,CASSQMAGVGNTQYF,TGTGCCAGCAGCCAAATGGCGGGAGTAGGAAATACGCAGTATTTT
-,-,TRBV5-1,TRBJ1-1,CASSLEGEAFF,TGCGCCAGCAGCTTGGAAGGTGAAGCTTTCTTT
-,TRBD2,TRBV10-3,TRBJ2-3,CAISVSSGKTDTQYF,TGTGCCATCAGTGTTTCTAGCGGGAAAACAGATACGCAGTATTTT
-,TRBD1,TRBV30,TRBJ2-1,CAWSGDSEREQFF,TGTGCCTGGAGTGGGGACAGCGAAAGAGAGCAGTTCTTC
-,-,TRBV6-1,TRBJ2-1,CASSEVSGERDEQFF,TGTGCCAGCAGTGAAGTGTCCGGGGAGCGGGATGAGCAGTTCTTC
-,TRBD2,TRBV9,TRBJ2-3,CASSSRGSGRIGDTQYF,TGTGCCAGCAGCTCCAGAGGTAGCGGGAGGATAGGTGATACGCAGTATTTT
many,TRBD2,TRBV7-6,TRBJ2-1,CASSPPRGRGNNEQFF,TGTGCCAGCAGCCCTCCACGCGGGCGGGGGAACAATGAGCAGTTCTTC
-,-,TRBV28,TRBJ1-2,CASSLGANYGYTF,TGTGCCAGCAGTTTAGGGGCTAACTATGGCTACACCTTC
-,-,TRBV7-9,TRBJ2-1,CASSLVPEAYDEQFF,TGTGCCAGCAGCTTAGTCCCAGAGGCCTACGATGAGCAGTTCTTC
-,-,TRBV29-1,TRBJ1-2,CSVEIGDYGYTF,TGCAGCGTTGAAATCGGGGACTATGGCTACACCTTC
-,TRBD1,TRBV6-1,TRBJ1-2,CASSETPGQGVEDTF,TGTGCCAGCAGTGAAACCCCGGGACAGGGGGTGGAGGACACCTTC
few,TRBD2,TRBV6-1,TRBJ2-4,CASSESLGEGKNIQYF,TGTGCCAGCAGTGAATCCCTAGGGGAGGGCAAAAACATTCAGTACTTC
-,TRBD1,TRBV5-4,TRBJ2-7,CASSAPGQGRYEQYF,TGTGCCAGCAGCGCACCGGGACAGGGCCGGTACGAGCAGTACTTC
-,-,TRBV4-1,TRBJ1-5,CASSQAYSNQPQHF,TGCGCCAGCAGCCAAGCCTATAGCAATCAGCCCCAGCATTTT
-,TRBD1,TRBV11-3,TRBJ2-2,CASSRQTGGNTGELFF,TGTGCCAGCAGCCGCCAGACAGGGGGAAACACCGGGGAGCTGTTTTTT
-,-,TRBV5-1,TRBJ2-3,CASSADSTDTQYF,TGCGCCAGCAGCGCGGACAGCACAGATACGCAGTATTTT